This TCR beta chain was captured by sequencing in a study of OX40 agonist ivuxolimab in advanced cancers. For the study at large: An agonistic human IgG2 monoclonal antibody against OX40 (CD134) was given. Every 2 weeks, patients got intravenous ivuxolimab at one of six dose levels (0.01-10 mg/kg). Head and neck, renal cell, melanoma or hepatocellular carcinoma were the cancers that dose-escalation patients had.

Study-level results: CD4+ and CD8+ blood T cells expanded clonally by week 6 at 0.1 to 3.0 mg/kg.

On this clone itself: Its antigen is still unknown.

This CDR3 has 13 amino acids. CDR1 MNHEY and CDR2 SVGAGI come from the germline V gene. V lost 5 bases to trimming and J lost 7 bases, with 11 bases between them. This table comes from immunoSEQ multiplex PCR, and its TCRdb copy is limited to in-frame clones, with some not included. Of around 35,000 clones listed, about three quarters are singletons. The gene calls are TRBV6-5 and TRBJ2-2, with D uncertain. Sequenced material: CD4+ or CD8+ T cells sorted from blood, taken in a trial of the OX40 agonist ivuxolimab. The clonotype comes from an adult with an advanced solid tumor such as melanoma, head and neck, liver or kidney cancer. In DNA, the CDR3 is TGTGCCAGCAGTCTCCAAGGCTACGGGGAGCTGTTTTTT. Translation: CASSLQGYGELFF.